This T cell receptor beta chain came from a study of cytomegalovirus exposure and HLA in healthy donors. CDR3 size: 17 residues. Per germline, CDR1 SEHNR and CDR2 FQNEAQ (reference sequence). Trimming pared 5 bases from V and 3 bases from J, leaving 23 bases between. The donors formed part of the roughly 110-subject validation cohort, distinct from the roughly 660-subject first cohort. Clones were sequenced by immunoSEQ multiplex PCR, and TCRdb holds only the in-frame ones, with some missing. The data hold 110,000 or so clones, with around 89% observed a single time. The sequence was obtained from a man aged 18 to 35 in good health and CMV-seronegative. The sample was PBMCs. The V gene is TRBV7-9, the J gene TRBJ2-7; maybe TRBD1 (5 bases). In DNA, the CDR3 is TGTGCCAGCAGCCCCCGATTTCCAGGGCCCATTGTCTACGAGCAGTACTTC. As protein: CASSPRFPGPIVYEQYF.